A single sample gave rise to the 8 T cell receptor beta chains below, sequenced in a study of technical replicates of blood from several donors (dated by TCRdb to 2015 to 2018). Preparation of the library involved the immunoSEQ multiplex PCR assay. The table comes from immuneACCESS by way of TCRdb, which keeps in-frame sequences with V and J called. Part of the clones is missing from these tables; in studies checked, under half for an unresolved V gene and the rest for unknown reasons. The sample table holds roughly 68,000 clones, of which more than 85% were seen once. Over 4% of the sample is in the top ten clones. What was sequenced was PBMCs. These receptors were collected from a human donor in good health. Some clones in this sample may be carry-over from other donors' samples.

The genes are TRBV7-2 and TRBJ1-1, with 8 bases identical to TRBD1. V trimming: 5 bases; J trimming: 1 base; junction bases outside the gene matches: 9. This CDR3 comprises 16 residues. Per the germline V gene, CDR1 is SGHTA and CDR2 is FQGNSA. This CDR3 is CASSPQGTGGNTEAFF. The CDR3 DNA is TGTGCCAGCAGCCCCCAGGGGACAGGAGGGAACACTGAAGCTTTCTTT.

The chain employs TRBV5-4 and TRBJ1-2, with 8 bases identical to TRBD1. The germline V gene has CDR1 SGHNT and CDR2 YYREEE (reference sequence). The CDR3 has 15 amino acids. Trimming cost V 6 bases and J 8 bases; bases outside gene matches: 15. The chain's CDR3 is CASTYLGQGAGGYTF. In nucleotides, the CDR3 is TGTGCCAGCACCTACTTGGGGCAGGGGGCAGGAGGCTACACCTTC.

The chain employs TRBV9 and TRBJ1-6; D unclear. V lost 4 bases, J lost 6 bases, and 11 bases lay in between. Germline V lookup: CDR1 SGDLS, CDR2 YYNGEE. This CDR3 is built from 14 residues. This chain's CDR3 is CASSSGVFNSPLHF. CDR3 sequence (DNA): TGTGCCAGCAGCTCGGGAGTATTTAATTCACCCCTCCACTTT.

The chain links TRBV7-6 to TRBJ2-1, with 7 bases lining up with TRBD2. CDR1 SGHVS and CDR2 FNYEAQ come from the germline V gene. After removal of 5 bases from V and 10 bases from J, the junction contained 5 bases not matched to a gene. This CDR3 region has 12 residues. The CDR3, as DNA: TGTGCCAGCAGCGGTCCTAGCGGCGAGCAGTTCTTC. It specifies CASSGPSGEQFF.

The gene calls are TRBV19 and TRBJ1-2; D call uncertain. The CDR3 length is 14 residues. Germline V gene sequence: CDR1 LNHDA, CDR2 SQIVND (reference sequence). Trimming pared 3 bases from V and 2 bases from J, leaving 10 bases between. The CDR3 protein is CASSIDRGNYGYTF. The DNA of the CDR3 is TGTGCCAGTAGTATCGATAGAGGGAACTATGGCTACACCTTC.

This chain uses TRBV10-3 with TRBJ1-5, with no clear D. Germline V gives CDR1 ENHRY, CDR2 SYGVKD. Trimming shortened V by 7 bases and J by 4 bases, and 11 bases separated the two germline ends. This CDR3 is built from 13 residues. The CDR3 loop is CAIKEGGNQPQHF. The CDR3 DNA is TGTGCCATCAAGGAGGGAGGGAATCAGCCCCAGCATTTT.

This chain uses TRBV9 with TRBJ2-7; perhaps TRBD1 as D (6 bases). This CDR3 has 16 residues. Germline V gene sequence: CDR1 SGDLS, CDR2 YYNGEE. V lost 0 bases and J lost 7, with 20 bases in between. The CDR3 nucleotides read TGTGCCAGCAGCGTAGAAGGGCAGGGGCCTGCTAGGGAGCAGTACTTC. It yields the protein CASSVEGQGPAREQYF.

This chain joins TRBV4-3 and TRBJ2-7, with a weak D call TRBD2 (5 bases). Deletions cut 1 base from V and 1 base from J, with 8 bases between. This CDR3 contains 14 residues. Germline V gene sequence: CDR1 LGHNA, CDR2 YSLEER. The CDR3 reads CASSQASSSYEQYF. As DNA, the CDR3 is TGCGCCAGCAGCCAAGCTAGCTCATCCTACGAGCAGTACTTC.